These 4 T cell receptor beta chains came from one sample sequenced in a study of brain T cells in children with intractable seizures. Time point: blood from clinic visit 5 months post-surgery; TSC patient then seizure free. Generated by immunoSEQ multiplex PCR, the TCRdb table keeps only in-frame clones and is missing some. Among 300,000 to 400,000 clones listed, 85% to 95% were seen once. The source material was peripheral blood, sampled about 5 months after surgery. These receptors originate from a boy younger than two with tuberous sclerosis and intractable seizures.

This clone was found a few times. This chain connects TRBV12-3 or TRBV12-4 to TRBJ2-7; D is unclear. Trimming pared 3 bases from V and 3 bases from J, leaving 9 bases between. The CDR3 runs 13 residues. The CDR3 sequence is CASSFYDVYEQYF. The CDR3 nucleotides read TGTGCCAGCAGTTTCTATGACGTCTACGAGCAGTACTTC.

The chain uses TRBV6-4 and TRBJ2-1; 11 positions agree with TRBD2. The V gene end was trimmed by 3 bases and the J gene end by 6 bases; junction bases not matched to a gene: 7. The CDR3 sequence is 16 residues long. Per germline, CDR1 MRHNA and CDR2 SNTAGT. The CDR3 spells CASSDGTSGGFNEQFF. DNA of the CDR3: TGTGCCAGCAGTGATGGGACTAGCGGTGGATTCAATGAGCAGTTCTTC.

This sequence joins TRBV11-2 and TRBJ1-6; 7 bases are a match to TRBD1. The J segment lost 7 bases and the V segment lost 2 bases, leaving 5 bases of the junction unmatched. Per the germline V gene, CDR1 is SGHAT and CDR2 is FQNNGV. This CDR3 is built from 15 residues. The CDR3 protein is CASSLRGGLNSPLHF. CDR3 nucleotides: TGTGCCAGCAGCTTACGAGGGGGCCTCAATTCACCCCTCCACTTT.

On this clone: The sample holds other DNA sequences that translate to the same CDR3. This chain's CDR3 is CASSLQGTEAFF. The CDR3 coding sequence is TGCGCCAGCAGCTTGCAGGGCACTGAAGCTTTCTTT. The J gene is TRBJ1-1, the V gene TRBV5-1, with D possibly matching TRBD1 (5 bases). The CDR3 has 12 amino acids. Germline loops: CDR1 SGHRS, CDR2 YFSETQ. Trimming cost V 1 base and J 4 bases, with 5 bases left between them.